This TCR beta chain is from a study of human T cells and chemical hapten exposure. In regard to this clonotype: Its antigen remains unidentified.

The time point: patch test 1, 2 weeks after DPC sensitization. As to treatment: therapeutic diphenylcyclopropenone sensitization with weekly scalp DPC. MiXCR, run by TCRdb on the RACE reads, gives a single entry per CDR3 protein. The data hold roughly 82,000 distinct CDR3 sequences, with approximately 12% observed a single time. This CDR3 has 14 amino acids. The germline V gene has CDR1 SGHRS and CDR2 YFSETQ. V lost 0 bases, J lost 5 bases, and 11 bases lay in between. Study-level results: No shift was seen in TCRs above 1 in 1000 frequency with DPC sensitization.

The chain links TRBV5-1 to TRBJ1-1; no clear D. The source was whole blood, collected in connection with sensitization to the hapten diphenylcyclopropenone (DPC). The origin of this receptor is a woman in her sixties or seventies with alopecia areata. Some clones in this sample may be carry-over from other donors' samples. This CDR3 is CASSLGGMGTEAFF. CDR3 nucleotides: TGCGCCAGCAGCTTGGGAGGGATGGGGACTGAAGCTTTCTTT. The entire variable domain, with the rest obtained from reference TRBV5-1 and TRBJ1-1, is as follows: KAGVTQTPRYLIKTRGQQVTLSCSPISGHRSVSWYQQTPGQGLQFLFEYFSETQRNKGNFPGRFSGRQFSNSRSEMNVSTLELGDSALYLCASSLGGMGTEAFFGQGTRLTVV.